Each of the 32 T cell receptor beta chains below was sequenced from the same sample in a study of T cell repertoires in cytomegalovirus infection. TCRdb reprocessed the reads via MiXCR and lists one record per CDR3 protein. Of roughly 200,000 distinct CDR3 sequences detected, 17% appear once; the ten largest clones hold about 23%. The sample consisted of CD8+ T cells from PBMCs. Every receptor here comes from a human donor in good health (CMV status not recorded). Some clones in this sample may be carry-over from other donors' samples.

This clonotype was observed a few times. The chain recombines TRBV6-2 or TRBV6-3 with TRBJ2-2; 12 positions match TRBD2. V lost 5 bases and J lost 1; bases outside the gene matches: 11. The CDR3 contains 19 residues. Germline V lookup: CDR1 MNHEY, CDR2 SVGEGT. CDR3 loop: CASSPSTSGGHLNTGELFF. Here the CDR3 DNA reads TGTGCCAGCAGTCCCTCAACTAGCGGGGGGCATCTGAACACCGGGGAGCTGTTTTTT.

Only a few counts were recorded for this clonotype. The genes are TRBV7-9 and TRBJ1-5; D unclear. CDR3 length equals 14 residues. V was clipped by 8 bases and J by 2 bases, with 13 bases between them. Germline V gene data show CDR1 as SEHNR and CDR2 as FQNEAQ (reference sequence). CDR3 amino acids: CASGSGLRNQPQHF. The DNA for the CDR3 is TGTGCCAGCGGCTCAGGTCTACGCAATCAGCCCCAGCATTTT.

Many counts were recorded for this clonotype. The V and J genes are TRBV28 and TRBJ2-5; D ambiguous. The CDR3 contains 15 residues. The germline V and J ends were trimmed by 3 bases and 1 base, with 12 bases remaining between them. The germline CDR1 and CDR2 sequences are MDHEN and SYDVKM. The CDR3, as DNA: TGTGCCAGCAGTTTGAAGGTTGTATTCCAAGAGACCCAGTACTTC. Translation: CASSLKVVFQETQYF.

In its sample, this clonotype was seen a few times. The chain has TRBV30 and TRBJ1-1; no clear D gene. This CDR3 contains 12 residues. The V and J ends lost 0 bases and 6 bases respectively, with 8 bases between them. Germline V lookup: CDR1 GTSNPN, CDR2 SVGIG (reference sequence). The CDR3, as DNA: TGTGCCTGGAGTGTAAGGTCTCCTGAAGCTTTCTTT. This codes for CAWSVRSPEAFF.

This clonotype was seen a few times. CDR3 sequence reads: CASSSLGSYEQYF. As DNA, the CDR3 is TGTGCCAGCAGTTCCCTGGGTTCCTACGAGCAGTACTTC. The chain employs TRBV6-6 and TRBJ2-7; D is ambiguous. The V end was cut by 4 bases, the J end by 1 base, with 8 bases between. The CDR3 covers 13 residues. The germline V gene has CDR1 MNHNY and CDR2 SVGAGI (reference sequence).

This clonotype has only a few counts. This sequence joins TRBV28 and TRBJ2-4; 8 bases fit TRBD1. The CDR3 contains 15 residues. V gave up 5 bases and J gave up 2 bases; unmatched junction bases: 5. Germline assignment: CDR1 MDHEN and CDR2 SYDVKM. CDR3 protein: CASSIQGAPKNIQYF. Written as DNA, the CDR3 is TGTGCCAGCAGTATCCAGGGGGCACCCAAAAACATTCAGTACTTC.

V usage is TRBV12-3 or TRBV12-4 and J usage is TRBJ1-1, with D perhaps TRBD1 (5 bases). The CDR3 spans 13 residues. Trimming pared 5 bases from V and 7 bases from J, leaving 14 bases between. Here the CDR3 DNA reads TGTGCCAGCAGTGGAAGGGGTTTGCGTGAAGCTTTCTTT. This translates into CASSGRGLREAFF.

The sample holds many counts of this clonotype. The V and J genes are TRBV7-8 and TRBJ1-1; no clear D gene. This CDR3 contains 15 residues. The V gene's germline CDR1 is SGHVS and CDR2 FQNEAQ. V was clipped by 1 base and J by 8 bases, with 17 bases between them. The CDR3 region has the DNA TGTGCCAGCAGCTTAGTAGTGGGGTTGGTGACAGAAGCTTTCTTT. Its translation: CASSLVVGLVTEAFF.

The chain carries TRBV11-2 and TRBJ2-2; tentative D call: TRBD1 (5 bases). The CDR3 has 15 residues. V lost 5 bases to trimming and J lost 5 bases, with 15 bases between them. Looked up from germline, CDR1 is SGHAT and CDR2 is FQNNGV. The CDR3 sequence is CASSPPGFRTGELFF. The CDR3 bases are TGTGCCAGCAGCCCCCCAGGGTTTCGGACCGGGGAGCTGTTTTTT.

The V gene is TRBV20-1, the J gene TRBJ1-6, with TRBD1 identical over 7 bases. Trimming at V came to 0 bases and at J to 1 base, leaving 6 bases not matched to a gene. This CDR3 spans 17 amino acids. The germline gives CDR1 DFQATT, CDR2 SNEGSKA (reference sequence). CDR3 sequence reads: CSARDLGRGSYNSPLHF. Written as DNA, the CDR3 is TGCAGTGCTAGAGATCTCGGCAGGGGGTCCTATAATTCACCCCTCCACTTT.

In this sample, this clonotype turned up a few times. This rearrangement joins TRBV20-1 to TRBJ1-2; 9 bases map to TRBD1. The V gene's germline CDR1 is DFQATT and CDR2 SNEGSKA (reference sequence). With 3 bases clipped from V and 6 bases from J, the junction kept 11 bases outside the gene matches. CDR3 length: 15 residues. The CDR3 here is CSASPGTGPKDGYTF. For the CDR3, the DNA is TGCAGTGCTAGCCCCGGGACAGGGCCTAAAGATGGCTACACCTTC.

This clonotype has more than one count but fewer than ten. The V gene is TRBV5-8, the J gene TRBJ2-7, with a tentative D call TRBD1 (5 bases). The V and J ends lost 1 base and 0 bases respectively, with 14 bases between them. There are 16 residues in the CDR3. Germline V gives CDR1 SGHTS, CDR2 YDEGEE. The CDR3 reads CASSLSGRSFSYEQYF. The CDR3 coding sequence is TGTGCCAGCAGCTTGTCAGGGCGGTCCTTCTCCTACGAGCAGTACTTC.

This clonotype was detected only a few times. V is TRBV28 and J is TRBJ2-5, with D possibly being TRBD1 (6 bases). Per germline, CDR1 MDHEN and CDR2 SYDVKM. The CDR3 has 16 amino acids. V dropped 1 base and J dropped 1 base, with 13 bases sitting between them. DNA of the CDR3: TGTGCCAGCAGTTTATTCGGGCAGGGGCTCCAAGAGACCCAGTACTTC. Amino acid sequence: CASSLFGQGLQETQYF. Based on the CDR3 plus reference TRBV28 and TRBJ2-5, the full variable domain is DVKVTQSSRYLVKRTGEKVFLECVQDMDHENMFWYRQDPGLGLRLIYFSYDVKMKEKGDIPEGYSVSREKKERFSLILESASTNQTSMYLCASSLFGQGLQETQYFGPGTRLLVL.

The CDR3 DNA reads as TGCGCCAGCAGCCAAGCCACAGGGTCAGGCGAGCAGTACTTC. Translation: CASSQATGSGEQYF. The V call is TRBV4-1, the J call TRBJ2-7, with D possibly TRBD1 on 6 matching bases. Trimming pared 1 base from V and 6 bases from J, leaving 13 bases between. The CDR3 is 14 amino acids. CDR1 is MGHRA, CDR2 YSYEKL, per germline.

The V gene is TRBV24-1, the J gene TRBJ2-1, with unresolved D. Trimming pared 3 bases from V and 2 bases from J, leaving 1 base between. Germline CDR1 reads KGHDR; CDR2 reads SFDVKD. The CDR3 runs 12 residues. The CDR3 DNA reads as TGTGCCACCAGTGATGCCTACAATGAGCAGTTCTTC. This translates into CATSDAYNEQFF.

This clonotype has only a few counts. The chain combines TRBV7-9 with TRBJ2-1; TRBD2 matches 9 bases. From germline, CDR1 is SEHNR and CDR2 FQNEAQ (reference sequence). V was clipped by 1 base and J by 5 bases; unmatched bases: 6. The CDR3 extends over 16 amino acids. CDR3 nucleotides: TGTGCCAGCAGCTTAGTGGCGGGGGGGCCAGACAATGAGCAGTTCTTC. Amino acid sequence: CASSLVAGGPDNEQFF.

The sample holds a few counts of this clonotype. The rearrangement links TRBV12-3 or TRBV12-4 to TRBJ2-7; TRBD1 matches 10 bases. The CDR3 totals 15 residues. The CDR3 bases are TGTGTACCCAAGGTTGTGGGACAGGGGAGTTACGAGCAGTACTTC. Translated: CVPKVVGQGSYEQYF.

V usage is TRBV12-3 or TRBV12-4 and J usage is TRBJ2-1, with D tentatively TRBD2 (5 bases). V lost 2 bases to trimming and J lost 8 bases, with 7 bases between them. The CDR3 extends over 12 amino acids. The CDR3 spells CASSLLGDEQFF. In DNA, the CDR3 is TGTGCCAGCAGTTTACTCGGGGATGAGCAGTTCTTC.

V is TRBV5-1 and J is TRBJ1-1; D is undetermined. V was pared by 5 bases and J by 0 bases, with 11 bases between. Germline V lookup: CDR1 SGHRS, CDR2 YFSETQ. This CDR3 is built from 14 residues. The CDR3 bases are TGCGCCAGCAGAGGGAACAGCTTGAACACTGAAGCTTTCTTT. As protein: CASRGNSLNTEAFF.

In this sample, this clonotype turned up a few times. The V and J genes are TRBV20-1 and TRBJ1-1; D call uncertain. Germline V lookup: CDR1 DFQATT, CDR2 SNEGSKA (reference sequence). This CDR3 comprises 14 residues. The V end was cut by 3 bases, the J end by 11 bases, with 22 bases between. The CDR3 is CSASQYLEGNGAFF. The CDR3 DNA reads TGCAGTGCTAGTCAATATCTAGAGGGTAATGGGGCTTTCTTT.

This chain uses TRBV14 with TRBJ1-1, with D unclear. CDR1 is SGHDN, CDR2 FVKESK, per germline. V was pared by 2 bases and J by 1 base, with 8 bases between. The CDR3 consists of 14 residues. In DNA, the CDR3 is TGTGCCAGCAGCCAACGAGCAAGGAACACTGAAGCTTTCTTT. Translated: CASSQRARNTEAFF.

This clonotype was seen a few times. In DNA, the CDR3 is TGTGCCAGCAGCCCGAGACAGGGAATCTACGAGCAGTACTTC. Translation gives CASSPRQGIYEQYF. The V call is TRBV5-6, the J call TRBJ2-7; TRBD1 matches 7 bases. The V gene's germline CDR1 is SGHDT and CDR2 YYEEEE. With 4 bases clipped from V and 3 bases from J, the junction kept 7 bases outside the gene matches. The CDR3 consists of 14 residues. Variable domain in full (rest from reference TRBV5-6 and TRBJ2-7): DAGVTQSPTHLIKTRGQQVTLRCSPKSGHDTVSWYQQALGQGPQFIFQYYEEEERQRGNFPDRFSGHQFPNYSSELNVNALLLGDSALYLCASSPRQGIYEQYFGPGTRLTVT.

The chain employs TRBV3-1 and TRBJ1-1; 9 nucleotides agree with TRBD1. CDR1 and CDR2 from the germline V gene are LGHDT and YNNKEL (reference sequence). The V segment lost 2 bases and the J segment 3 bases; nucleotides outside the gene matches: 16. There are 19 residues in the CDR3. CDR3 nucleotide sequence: TGTGCCAGCAGCCAAAAAATTCTGCGGGACAGGGACAGGGACACTGAAGCTTTCTTT. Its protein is CASSQKILRDRDRDTEAFF.

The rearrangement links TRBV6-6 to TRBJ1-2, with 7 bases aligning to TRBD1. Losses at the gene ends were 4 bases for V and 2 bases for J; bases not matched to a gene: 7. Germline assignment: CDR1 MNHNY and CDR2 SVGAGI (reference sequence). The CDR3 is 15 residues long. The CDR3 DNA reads TGTGCCAGCAGTTCTGGGACAGCCAGGAACTATGGCTACACCTTC. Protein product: CASSSGTARNYGYTF.

CDR3 sequence reads: CASSQADTFAPLHF. Written as DNA, the CDR3 is TGTGCCAGCAGCCAAGCCGACACATTCGCACCCCTCCACTTT. This sequence joins TRBV14 and TRBJ1-6; D gene ambiguous. The CDR3 contains 14 residues. Germline V CDR1 and CDR2: SGHDN, FVKESK. The V end lost 1 base, the J end lost 11 bases, and 12 bases lay between the germline ends.

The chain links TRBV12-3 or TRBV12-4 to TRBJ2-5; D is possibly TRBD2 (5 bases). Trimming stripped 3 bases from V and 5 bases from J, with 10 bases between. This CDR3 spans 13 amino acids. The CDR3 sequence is CASSFLGEETQYF. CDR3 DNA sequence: TGTGCCAGCAGTTTCCTCGGGGAGGAGACCCAGTACTTC.

The CDR3 sequence: CSVEDLALQETQYF. CDR3 DNA: TGCAGCGTTGAAGATCTGGCGTTACAAGAGACCCAGTACTTC. The rearrangement links TRBV29-1 to TRBJ2-5; D not resolved. Germline CDR1 and CDR2: SQVTM and ANQGSEA. This CDR3 is 14 amino acids long. The germline V and J ends were trimmed by 0 bases and 2 bases, with 10 bases remaining between them.

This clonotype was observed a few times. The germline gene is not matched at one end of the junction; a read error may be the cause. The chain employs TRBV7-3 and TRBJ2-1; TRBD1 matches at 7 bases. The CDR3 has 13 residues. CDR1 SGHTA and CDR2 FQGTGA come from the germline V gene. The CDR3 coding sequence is TGTGCCAACAGCTTTGGGACAGCCAATGAGCAGTTCTTC. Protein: CANSFGTANEQFF.

This chain's CDR3 is CASSYSERGSNEQFF. DNA for the CDR3: TGTGCCAGCAGTTACTCGGAAAGGGGGTCCAATGAGCAGTTCTTC. The chain joins TRBV6-5 to TRBJ2-1, with TRBD1 as a possible D gene (6 bases). Trimming pared 0 bases from V and 6 bases from J, leaving 12 bases between. Per the germline V gene, CDR1 is MNHEY and CDR2 is SVGAGI. This CDR3 region has 15 residues.

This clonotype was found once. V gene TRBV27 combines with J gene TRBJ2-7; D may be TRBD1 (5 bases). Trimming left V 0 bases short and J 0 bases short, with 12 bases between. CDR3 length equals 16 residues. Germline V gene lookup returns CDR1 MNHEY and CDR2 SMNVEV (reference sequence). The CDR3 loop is CASSLSSGDSSYEQYF. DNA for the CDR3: TGTGCCAGCAGTTTATCGAGTGGAGACAGCTCCTACGAGCAGTACTTC.

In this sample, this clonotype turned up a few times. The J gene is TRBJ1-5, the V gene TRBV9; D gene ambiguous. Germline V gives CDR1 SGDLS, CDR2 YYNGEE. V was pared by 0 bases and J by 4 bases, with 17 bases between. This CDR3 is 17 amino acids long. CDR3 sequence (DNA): TGTGCCAGCAGCGTAGATTGGAGGCTTGTGGCTAATCAGCCCCAGCATTTT. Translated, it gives CASSVDWRLVANQPQHF.

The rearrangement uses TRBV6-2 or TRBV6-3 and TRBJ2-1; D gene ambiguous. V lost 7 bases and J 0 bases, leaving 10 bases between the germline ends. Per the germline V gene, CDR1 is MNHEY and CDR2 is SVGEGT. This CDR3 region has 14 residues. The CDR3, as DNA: TGTGCCAGCAAAGGACGGGTCTCCTACAATGAGCAGTTCTTC. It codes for CASKGRVSYNEQFF.